Shown below are 13 T cell receptor beta chains from a single sample sequenced in a study of T cell responses to AZD1222 COVID-19 vaccine. This table comes from immunoSEQ multiplex PCR, and its TCRdb copy is limited to in-frame clones, with some not included. Here the sample spans more than 100,000 clones, approximately 85% being singletons. The starting material was peripheral blood, obtained on day 0 of AZD1222 vaccination. Every receptor here comes from an adult in good health.

This rearrangement joins TRBV7-8 to TRBJ1-5; tentatively, D is TRBD1 (6 bases). From germline, CDR1 is SGHVS and CDR2 FQNEAQ. CDR3 size: 16 residues. The V gene lost 1 base and the J gene lost 2 bases, with 12 bases spanning the gap. The CDR3 loop is CASSLVGGAGNQPQHF. The CDR3 nucleotides read TGTGCCAGCAGCTTAGTTGGGGGGGCCGGCAATCAGCCCCAGCATTTT.

The chain links TRBV29-1 to TRBJ1-2, with a tentative D call TRBD1 (5 bases). The CDR3 runs 13 residues. Germline V gene lookup returns CDR1 SQVTM and CDR2 ANQGSEA. Deletions cut 3 bases from V and 1 base from J, with 9 bases between. The CDR3 loop reads CSVEGGDNYGYTF. In nucleotides, the CDR3 is TGCAGCGTTGAGGGGGGGGATAACTATGGCTACACCTTC. The complete variable domain, with remaining parts taken from reference TRBV29-1 and TRBJ1-2, reads SAVISQKPSRDICQRGTSLTIQCQVDSQVTMMFWYRQQPGQSLTLIATANQGSEATYESGFVIDKFPISRPNLTFSTLTVSNMSPEDSSIYLCSVEGGDNYGYTFGSGTRLTVV.

This chain links TRBV30 with TRBJ2-2; 9 bases fit TRBD1. This CDR3 has 16 amino acids. In germline, CDR1 is GTSNPN, CDR2 SVGIG (reference sequence). V shed 5 bases and J 4 bases; nucleotides not matched to a gene: 11. CDR3 region: CAWGSGDRGVTGELFF. The CDR3 nucleotides are TGTGCCTGGGGCTCCGGTGACAGGGGGGTCACCGGGGAGCTGTTTTTT.

The CDR3 is CASSQAGTDTQYF. As DNA, the CDR3 is TGTGCCAGCAGCCAAGCAGGGACAGATACGCAGTATTTT. The chain is built from TRBV3-1 (or the pseudogene TRBV3-2) and TRBJ2-3; D is perhaps TRBD1 (5 bases). This CDR3 spans 13 amino acids. Trimming stripped 1 base from V and 3 bases from J, with 5 bases between. CDR1 and CDR2 from the germline V gene are LGHDT and YNNKEL (reference sequence).

The rearrangement joins TRBV6-5 to TRBJ1-1; 7 bases map to TRBD1. The CDR3 is 14 amino acids. Germline V gene lookup returns CDR1 MNHEY and CDR2 SVGAGI. Losses at the gene ends were 6 bases for V and 0 bases for J; bases not matched to a gene: 4. The CDR3 coding sequence is TGTGCCAGCAGGCGACAGGGATTGAACACTGAAGCTTTCTTT. Protein product: CASRRQGLNTEAFF.

This clone showed up just a few times. This rearrangement joins TRBV5-5 to TRBJ1-1; 9 bases map to TRBD1. The CDR3 has 14 residues. V was pared by 4 bases and J by 5 bases, with 6 bases of the junction left unmatched. Per the germline V gene, CDR1 is SGHKS and CDR2 is YYEKEE (reference sequence). The CDR3 DNA reads as TGTGCCAGCAGCAGGGACAGGGCTGGTACTGAAGCTTTCTTT. Translating gives CASSRDRAGTEAFF.

The chain recombines TRBV5-4 with TRBJ2-7; D possibly corresponds to TRBD2 (6 bases). The germline V gene encodes CDR1 SGHNT and CDR2 YYREEE (reference sequence). The CDR3 length is 14 residues. The V gene lost 1 base and the J gene lost 8 bases, with 16 bases spanning the gap. The CDR3 DNA reads as TGTGCCAGCAGCTTGTGGGGGGACCCGGGCAAGCAGTACTTC. Encoded protein: CASSLWGDPGKQYF.

The V gene is TRBV4-1, the J gene TRBJ2-7; the D is unclear. The ends were cut back, 4 bases at V and 4 bases at J, with 14 bases in the middle. This CDR3 is 14 amino acids long. Looked up from germline, CDR1 is MGHRA and CDR2 is YSYEKL. The DNA for the CDR3 is TGCGCCAGCAGCCTTGGGGAAGGACGTTACGAGCAGTACTTC. Residues: CASSLGEGRYEQYF.

In this sample, this clone turned up once. The chain combines TRBV27 with TRBJ1-1; the D gene is possibly TRBD1 (6 bases). From germline, CDR1 is MNHEY and CDR2 SMNVEV (reference sequence). CDR3 length: 15 amino acids. Trimming removed 1 base from V and 0 bases from J, with 9 bases in between. The CDR3 nucleotides are TGTGCCAGCAGTTTATTTGGACAGTTGAACACTGAAGCTTTCTTT. This codes for CASSLFGQLNTEAFF.

This clone was seen only once. The J gene is TRBJ1-1, the V gene TRBV29-1; D is perhaps TRBD1 (5 bases). V lost 7 bases to trimming and J lost 1 base, with 16 bases between them. The CDR3 has 14 residues. Germline CDR1 SQVTM, CDR2 ANQGSEA. The CDR3 loop is CSAPGAQSNTEAFF. Written as DNA, the CDR3 is TGCAGCGCCCCCGGGGCGCAATCGAACACTGAAGCTTTCTTT.

CDR3 sequence (DNA): TGTGCCAGCAGCTCCTTCACAGGGGCTGCTTTCTTT. This encodes CASSSFTGAAFF. V usage is TRBV11-2 and J usage is TRBJ1-1; 7 nucleotides line up with TRBD1. CDR1 and CDR2 from the germline V gene are SGHAT and FQNNGV. This CDR3 is 12 amino acids long. The trim removed 4 bases at V and 11 bases at J, leaving 7 bases unmatched.

The rearrangement uses TRBV30 and TRBJ2-7; possibly TRBD2 for D (6 bases). Trimming cost V 4 bases and J 4 bases, with 14 bases left between them. The germline V gene has CDR1 GTSNPN and CDR2 SVGIG (reference sequence). The CDR3 is made up of 13 amino acids. The CDR3 reads CAWNMGGSYEQYF. In DNA form, the CDR3 reads TGTGCCTGGAATATGGGGGGTTCTTACGAGCAGTACTTC.

The chain has TRBV15 and TRBJ1-5; D ambiguous. Per germline, CDR1 LNHNV and CDR2 YYDKDF (reference sequence). The CDR3 consists of 14 residues. V was trimmed by 6 bases and J by 0 bases, leaving 9 bases between them. In DNA, the CDR3 is TGTGCCACCAGTTGGGCCCCTAGCAATCAGCCCCAGCATTTT. Encoded protein: CATSWAPSNQPQHF.